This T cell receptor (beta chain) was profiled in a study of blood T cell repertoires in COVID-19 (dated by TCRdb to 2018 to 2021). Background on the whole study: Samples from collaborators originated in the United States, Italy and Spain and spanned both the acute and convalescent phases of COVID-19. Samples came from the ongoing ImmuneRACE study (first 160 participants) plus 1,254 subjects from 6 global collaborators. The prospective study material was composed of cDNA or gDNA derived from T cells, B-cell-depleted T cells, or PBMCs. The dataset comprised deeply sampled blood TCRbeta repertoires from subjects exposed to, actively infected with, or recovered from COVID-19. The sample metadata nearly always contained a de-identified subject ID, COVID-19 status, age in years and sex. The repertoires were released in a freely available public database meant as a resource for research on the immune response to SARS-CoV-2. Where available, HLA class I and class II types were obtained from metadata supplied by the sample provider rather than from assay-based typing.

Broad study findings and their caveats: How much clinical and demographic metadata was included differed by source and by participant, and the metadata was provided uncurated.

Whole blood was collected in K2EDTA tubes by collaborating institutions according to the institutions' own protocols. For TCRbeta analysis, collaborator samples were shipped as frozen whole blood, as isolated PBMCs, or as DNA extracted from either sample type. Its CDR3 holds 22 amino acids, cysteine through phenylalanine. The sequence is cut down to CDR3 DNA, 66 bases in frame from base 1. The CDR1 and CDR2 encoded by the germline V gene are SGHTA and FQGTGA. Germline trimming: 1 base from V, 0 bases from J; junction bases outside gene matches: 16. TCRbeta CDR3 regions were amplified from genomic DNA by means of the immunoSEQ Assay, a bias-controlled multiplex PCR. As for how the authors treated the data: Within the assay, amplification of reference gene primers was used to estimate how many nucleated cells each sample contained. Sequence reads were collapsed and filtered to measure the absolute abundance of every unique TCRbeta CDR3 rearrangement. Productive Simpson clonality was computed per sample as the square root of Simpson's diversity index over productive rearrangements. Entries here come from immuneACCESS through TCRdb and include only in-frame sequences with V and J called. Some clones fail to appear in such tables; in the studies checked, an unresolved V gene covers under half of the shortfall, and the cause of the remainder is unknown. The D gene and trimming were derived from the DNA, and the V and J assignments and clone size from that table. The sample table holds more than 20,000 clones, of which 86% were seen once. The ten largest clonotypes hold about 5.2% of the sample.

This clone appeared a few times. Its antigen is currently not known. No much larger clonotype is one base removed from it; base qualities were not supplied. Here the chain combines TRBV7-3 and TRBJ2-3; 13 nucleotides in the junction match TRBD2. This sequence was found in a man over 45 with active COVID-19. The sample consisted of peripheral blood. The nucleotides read TGTGCCAGCAGCTTAAGGGGTCGAACGGGACTAGCGGGAAACCCTAGCACAGATACGCAGTATTTT. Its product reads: CASSLRGRTGLAGNPSTDTQYF.